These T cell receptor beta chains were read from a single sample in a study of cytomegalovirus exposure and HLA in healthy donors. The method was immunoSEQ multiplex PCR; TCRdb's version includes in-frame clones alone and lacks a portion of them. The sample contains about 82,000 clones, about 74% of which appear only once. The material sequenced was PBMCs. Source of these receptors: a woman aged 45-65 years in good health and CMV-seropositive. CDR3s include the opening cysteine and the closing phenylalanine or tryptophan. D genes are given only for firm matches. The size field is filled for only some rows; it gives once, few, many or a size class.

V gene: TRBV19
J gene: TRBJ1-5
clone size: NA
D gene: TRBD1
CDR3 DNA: TGTGCCAGTAGTAGCGGACCGTCGGGACAGGGGGTTTATCAGCCCCAGCATTTT
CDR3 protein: CASSSGPSGQGVYQPQHF

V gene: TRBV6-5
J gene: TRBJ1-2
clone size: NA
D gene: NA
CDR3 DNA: TGTGCCAGCAGTTACTCGTTGGGGGGAGACTATGGCTACACCTTC
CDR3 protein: CASSYSLGGDYGYTF

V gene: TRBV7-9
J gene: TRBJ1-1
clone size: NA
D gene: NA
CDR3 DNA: TGTGCCAGCAGCCTATGGACAGCCATGAACACTGAAGCTTTCTTT
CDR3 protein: CASSLWTAMNTEAFF

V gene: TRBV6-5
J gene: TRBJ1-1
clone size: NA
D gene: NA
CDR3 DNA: TGTGCCACCTCTGGGGCACTGCCCACTGAAGCTTTCTTT
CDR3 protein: CATSGALPTEAFF

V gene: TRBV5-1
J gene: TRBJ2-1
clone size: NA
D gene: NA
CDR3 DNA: TGCGCCAGCAGCTTCTTCAGGTTAAACAATGAGCAGTTCTTC
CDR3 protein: CASSFFRLNNEQFF

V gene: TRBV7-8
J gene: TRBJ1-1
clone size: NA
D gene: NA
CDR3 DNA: TGTGCCAGCAGCTTAATCGGGGGGGTGAACACTGAAGCTTTCTTT
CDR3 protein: CASSLIGGVNTEAFF

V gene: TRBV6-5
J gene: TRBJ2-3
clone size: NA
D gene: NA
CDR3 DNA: TGTGCCAGCAGCTCGGACTCTTCGGTTACGCAGTATTTT
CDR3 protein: CASSSDSSVTQYF

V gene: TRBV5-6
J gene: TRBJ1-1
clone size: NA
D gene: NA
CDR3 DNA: TGTGCCAGCAGCGTAGATAACAGGGATCTAAAAGCTTTCTTT
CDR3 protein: CASSVDNRDLKAFF

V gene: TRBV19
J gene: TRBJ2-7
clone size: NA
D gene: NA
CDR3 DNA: TGTGCCAGTAGTATAGGTAAGCTAGGGGCTTACGAGCAGTACTTC
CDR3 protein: CASSIGKLGAYEQYF

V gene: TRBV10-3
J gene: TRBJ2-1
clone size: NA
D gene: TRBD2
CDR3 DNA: TGTGCCATCAGCGCCGGGACTAGCGGGTACAATGAGCAGTTCTTC
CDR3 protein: CAISAGTSGYNEQFF

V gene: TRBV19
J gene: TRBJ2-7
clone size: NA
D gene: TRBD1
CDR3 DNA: TGTGCCAGTAGTATAGTGGACAGGGCTCTCTACGAGCAGTACTTC
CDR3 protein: CASSIVDRALYEQYF

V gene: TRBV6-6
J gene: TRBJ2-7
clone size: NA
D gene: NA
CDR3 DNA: TGTGCCAGCAGTTACACAGGTAGCTCCTACGAGCAGTACTTC
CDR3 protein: CASSYTGSSYEQYF

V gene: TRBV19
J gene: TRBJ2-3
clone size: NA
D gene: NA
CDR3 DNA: TGTGCCAGTACCCCATCCGAGGGAGATACGCAGTATTTT
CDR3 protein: CASTPSEGDTQYF

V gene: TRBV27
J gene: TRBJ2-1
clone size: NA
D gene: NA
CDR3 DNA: TGTGCCAGCAGTTTCCTCCCTAGTGGCATCTCCTACAATGAGCAGTTCTTC
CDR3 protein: CASSFLPSGISYNEQFF

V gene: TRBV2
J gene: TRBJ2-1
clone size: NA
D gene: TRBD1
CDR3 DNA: TGTGCCAGCAGTGAATGGACAGGGGTCAATGAGCAGTTCTTC
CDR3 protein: CASSEWTGVNEQFF

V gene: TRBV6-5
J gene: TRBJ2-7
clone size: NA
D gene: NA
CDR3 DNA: TGTGCCAGCGGACAGACTTCCTACGAGCAGTACTTC
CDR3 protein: CASGQTSYEQYF

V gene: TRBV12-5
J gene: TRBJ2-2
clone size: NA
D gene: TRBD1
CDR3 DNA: TGTGCTAGTGCTTGGGACAGCGACACCGGGGAGCTGTTTTTT
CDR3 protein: CASAWDSDTGELFF

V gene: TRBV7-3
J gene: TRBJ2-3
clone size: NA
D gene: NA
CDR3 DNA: TGTGCCAGCAGCTTATACTTCACAGATACGCAGTATTTT
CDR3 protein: CASSLYFTDTQYF

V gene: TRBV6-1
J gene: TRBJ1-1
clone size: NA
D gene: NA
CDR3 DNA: TGTGCCAGCACGGTCGAAGCGAACACTGAAGCTTTCTTT
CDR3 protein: CASTVEANTEAFF

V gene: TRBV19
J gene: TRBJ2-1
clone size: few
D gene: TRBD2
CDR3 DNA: TGTGCCAGTAGGGGGCGGGGGAGTCACAATGAGCAGTTCTTC
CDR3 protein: CASRGRGSHNEQFF

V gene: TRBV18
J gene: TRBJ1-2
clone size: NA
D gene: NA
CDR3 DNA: TGTGCCAGCTCACCCCTTAAAGGACAGAAATTTAACTATGGCTACACCTTC
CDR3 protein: CASSPLKGQKFNYGYTF

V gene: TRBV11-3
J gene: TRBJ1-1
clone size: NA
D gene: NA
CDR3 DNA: TGTGCCAGCAGCCCCCGTGGGCAGGCGATCAACACTGAAGCTTTCTTT
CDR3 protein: CASSPRGQAINTEAFF

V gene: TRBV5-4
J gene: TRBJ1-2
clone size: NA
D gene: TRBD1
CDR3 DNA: TGTGCCAGCAGCTCGAACACCGGGACAGGGGGCCATGGCTACACCTTC
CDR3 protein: CASSSNTGTGGHGYTF

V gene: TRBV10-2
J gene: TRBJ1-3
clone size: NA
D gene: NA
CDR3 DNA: TGCGCCAGCAGTCCCCTCTCTGGAAACACCATATATTTT
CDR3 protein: CASSPLSGNTIYF

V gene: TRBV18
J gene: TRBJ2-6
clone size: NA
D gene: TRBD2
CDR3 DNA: TGTGCCAGCTCACCACTAGCGGGAGCTAGCTCTGGGGCCAACGTCCTGACTTTC
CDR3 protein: CASSPLAGASSGANVLTF

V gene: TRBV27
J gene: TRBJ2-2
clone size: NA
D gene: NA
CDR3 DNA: TGTGCCAGCAGTTTATCTAGGGGGAGTGGGGAGCTGTTTTTT
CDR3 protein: CASSLSRGSGELFF

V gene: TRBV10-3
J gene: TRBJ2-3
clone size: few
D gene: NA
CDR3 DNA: TGTGCCATCAGTGATCCGGGAAGAACAGGGACAACAGATACGCAGTATTTT
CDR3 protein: CAISDPGRTGTTDTQYF

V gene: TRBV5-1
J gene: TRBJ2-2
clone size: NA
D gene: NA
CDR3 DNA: TGCGCCAGCAGCTTGGGAGGGAACACCGGGGAGCTGTTTTTT
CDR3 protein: CASSLGGNTGELFF

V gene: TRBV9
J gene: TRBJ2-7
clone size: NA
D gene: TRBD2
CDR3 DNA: TGTGCCAGCAGCGTAGGCCTAGCGGGATACGAGCAGTACTTC
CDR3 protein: CASSVGLAGYEQYF

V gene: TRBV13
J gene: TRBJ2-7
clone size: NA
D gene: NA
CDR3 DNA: TGTGCCAGCAGCTTAGAGGGCAGGGAAGCCTACGAGCAGTACTTC
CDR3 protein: CASSLEGREAYEQYF